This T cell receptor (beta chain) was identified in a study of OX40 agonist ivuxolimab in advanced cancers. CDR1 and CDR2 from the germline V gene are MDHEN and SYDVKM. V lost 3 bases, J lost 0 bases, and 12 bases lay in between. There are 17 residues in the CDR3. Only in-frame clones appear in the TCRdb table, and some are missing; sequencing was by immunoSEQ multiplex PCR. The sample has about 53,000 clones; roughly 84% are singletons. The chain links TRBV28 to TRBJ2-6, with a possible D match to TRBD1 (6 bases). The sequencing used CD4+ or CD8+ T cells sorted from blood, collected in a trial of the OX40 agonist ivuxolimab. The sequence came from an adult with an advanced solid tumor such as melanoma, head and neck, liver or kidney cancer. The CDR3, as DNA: TGTGCCAGCAGTTTGGACAGAACCTCCTCTGGGGCCAACGTCCTGACTTTC. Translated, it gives CASSLDRTSSGANVLTF.